A single sample is the source of the 4 T cell receptor beta chains below, sequenced in a study of vaccination effects on CD4 cells after COVID-19. Cultured cells yielded isolated CD4+ T cells after approximately nine days. Two doses of BNT162b2 or mRNA-1273 vaccine were administered to participants. No antigen has been identified for these receptors. Data came from immunoSEQ multiplex PCR; TCRdb stores just in-frame clones and leaves some out. Among 42,000 or so clones listed, roughly 72% were seen once. Sequencing used CD4+ T cells from PBMCs cultured without peptide, obtained after COVID-19 vaccination. All receptors derive from a human donor who received a COVID-19 vaccine.

To note about this clone: This sample includes further DNA sequences coding for the same CDR3. The J gene is TRBJ2-5, the V gene TRBV27; TRBD1 matches at 8 bases. V lost 5 bases to trimming and J lost 5 bases; unmatched junction nucleotides: 4. CDR1 is MNHEY and CDR2 is SMNVEV in the germline V gene (reference sequence). This CDR3 has 13 residues. CDR3 amino acids: CASSSRGRETQYF. DNA for the CDR3: TGTGCCAGCAGTAGCAGGGGGCGCGAGACCCAGTACTTC.

V is TRBV2 and J is TRBJ2-7; 16 bases line up with TRBD2. The ends lost 7 bases at V and 5 bases at J; junction bases unmatched: 8. Germline V lookup: CDR1 SNHLY, CDR2 FYNNEI. The CDR3 spans 16 residues. The CDR3 DNA reads as TGTGCCAGCACCGGGACTAGCGGGAGGGCCGTCCACGAGCAGTACTTC. Its translation is CASTGTSGRAVHEQYF.

This chain connects TRBV2 to TRBJ1-1; D call uncertain. The CDR3 extends over 14 amino acids. V shed 0 bases and J shed 4 bases, with 9 bases lying between them. Germline V gene sequence: CDR1 SNHLY, CDR2 FYNNEI. In DNA form, the CDR3 reads TGTGCCAGCAGTGAAGCCCCCTCAGTCACTGAAGCTTTCTTT. Its protein is CASSEAPSVTEAFF.

The chain recombines TRBV2 with TRBJ2-5; 9 bases are a match to TRBD1. The CDR3 runs to 15 residues. Looked up from germline, CDR1 is SNHLY and CDR2 is FYNNEI. The ends lost 3 bases at V and 5 bases at J; junction bases unmatched: 7. CDR3 sequence reads: CASSDVPGQGETQYF. The CDR3 nucleotides are TGTGCCAGCAGTGACGTTCCGGGACAGGGTGAGACCCAGTACTTC.